The 7 T cell receptor beta chains below all came from one sample that was sequenced in a study of blood T cell repertoires in COVID-19. Measured with immunoSEQ multiplex PCR; TCRdb has only the in-frame clones, and not every one. The sample has approximately 200,000 clones, around 80% seen once. Material: peripheral blood. The source of these receptors is a woman older than 75 with COVID-19, enrolled during active disease.

Here the CDR3 DNA reads TGTGCCAGCAGCTCCTTTGGGACAGCCTCGAACACTGAAGCTTTCTTT. It encodes CASSSFGTASNTEAFF. The chain links TRBV7-9 to TRBJ1-1; 7 bases are shared with TRBD1. Germline loops: CDR1 SEHNR, CDR2 FQNEAQ (reference sequence). Trimming removed 4 bases from V and 1 base from J; junction bases left unmatched: 9. This CDR3 region has 16 residues.

This chain joins TRBV6-2 or TRBV6-3 and TRBJ1-4; D gene ambiguous. Germline CDR1 reads MNHEY; CDR2 reads SVGEGT. Trimming removed 2 bases from V and 3 bases from J, with 10 bases in between. The CDR3 sequence is 15 residues long. CDR3 sequence reads: CASSYIGEANEKLFF. The CDR3 bases are TGTGCCAGCAGTTACATCGGGGAGGCTAATGAAAAACTGTTTTTT.

V and J are TRBV7-2 and TRBJ2-1; TRBD2 agrees at 10 bases. The germline V gene encodes CDR1 SGHTA and CDR2 FQGNSA. V lost 6 bases to trimming and J lost 4 bases; unmatched junction nucleotides: 6. The CDR3 runs to 15 residues. The CDR3 bases are TGTGCCAGCAGTTTACTAGCGGGGCTATACAATGAGCAGTTCTTC. It translates to CASSLLAGLYNEQFF.

The gene calls are TRBV11-3 and TRBJ1-6; D not resolved. V lost 0 bases to trimming and J lost 8 bases, with 5 bases between them. The CDR3 length is 13 residues. The V gene's germline CDR1 is SGHNT and CDR2 YENEEA. CDR3 bases: TGTGCCAGCAGCTTAGATCTCTATTCACCCCTCCACTTT. It encodes CASSLDLYSPLHF.

This clone was detected a few times. The chain couples TRBV27 to TRBJ2-2; D uncertain. V dropped 6 bases and J dropped 7 bases, with 6 bases sitting between them. CDR3 length: 11 residues. CDR1 MNHEY and CDR2 SMNVEV come from the germline V gene (reference sequence). The CDR3, as DNA: TGTGCCAGCAGGCGCGGCGGGGAGCTGTTTTTT. Amino acid sequence: CASRRGGELFF.

The genes are TRBV19 and TRBJ2-2; 8 nucleotides align to TRBD2. With 6 bases clipped from V and 0 bases from J, the junction kept 0 bases outside the gene matches. The CDR3 is 14 amino acids. CDR1 LNHDA and CDR2 SQIVND come from the germline V gene (reference sequence). Here the CDR3 DNA reads TGTGCCAGTAGGGGACTAGCGAACACCGGGGAGCTGTTTTTT. This codes for CASRGLANTGELFF.

This chain joins TRBV2 and TRBJ1-5, with TRBD1 matching over 10 bases. CDR1 is SNHLY and CDR2 is FYNNEI in the germline V gene. Trimming at V came to 7 bases and at J to 1 base, leaving 1 base not matched to a gene. This CDR3 has 14 amino acids. CDR3 coding DNA: TGTGCCAGCAAGACAGGGGGCAGCAATCAGCCCCAGCATTTT. Translation gives CASKTGGSNQPQHF.